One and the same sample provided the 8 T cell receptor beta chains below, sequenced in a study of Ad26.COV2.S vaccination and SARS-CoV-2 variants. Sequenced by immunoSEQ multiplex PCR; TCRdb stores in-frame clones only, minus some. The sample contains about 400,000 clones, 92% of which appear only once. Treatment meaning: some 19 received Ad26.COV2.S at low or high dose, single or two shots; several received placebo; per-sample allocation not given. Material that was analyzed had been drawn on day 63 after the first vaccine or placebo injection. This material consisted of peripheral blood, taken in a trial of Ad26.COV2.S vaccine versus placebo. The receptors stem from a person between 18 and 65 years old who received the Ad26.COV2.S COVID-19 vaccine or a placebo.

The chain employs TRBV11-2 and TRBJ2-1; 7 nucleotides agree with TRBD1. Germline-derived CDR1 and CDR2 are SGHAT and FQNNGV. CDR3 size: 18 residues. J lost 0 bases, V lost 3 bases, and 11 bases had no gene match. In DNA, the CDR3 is TGTGCCAGCAGCTTGGGTAGGGACAGAATCGGCTCCTACAATGAGCAGTTCTTC. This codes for CASSLGRDRIGSYNEQFF.

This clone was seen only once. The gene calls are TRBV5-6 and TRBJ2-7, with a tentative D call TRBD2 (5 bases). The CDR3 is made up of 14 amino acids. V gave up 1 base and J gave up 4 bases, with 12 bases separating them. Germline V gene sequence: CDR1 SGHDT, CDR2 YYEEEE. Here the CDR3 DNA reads TGTGCCAGCAGCTTGTCCTTCGGACTTTACGAGCAGTACTTC. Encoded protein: CASSLSFGLYEQYF.

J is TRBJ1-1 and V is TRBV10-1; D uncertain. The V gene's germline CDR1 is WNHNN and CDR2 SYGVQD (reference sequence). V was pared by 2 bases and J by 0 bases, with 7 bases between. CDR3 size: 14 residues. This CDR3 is CASSEAALNTEAFF. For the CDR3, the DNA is TGCGCCAGCAGTGAGGCGGCATTGAACACTGAAGCTTTCTTT.

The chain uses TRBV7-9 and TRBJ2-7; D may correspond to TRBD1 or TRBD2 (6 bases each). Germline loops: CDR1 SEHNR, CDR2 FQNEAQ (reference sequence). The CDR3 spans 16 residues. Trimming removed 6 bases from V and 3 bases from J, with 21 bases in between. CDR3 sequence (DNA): TGTGCCAGCAGTTCTGGGGGGCAGGGAGACTTCTACGAGCAGTACTTC. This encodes CASSSGGQGDFYEQYF.

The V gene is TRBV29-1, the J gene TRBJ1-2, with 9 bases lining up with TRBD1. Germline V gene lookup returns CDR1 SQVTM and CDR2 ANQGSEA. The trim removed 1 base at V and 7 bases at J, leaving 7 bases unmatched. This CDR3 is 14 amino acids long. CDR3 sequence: CSVEGGTGRGGYTF. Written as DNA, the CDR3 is TGCAGCGTTGAAGGCGGGACAGGGAGGGGTGGCTACACCTTC.

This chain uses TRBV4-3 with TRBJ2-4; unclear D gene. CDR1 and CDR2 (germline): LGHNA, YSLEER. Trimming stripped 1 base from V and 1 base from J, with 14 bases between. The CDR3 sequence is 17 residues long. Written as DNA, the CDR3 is TGCGCCAGCAGCCAAGCCGGCCCAATCTTGGCCAAAAACATTCAGTACTTC. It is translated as CASSQAGPILAKNIQYF.

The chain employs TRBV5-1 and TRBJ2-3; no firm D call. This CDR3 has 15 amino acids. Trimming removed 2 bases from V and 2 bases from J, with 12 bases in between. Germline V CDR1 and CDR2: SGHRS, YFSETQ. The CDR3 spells CASSFGFQSTDTQYF. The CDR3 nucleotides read TGCGCCAGCAGCTTCGGGTTTCAATCCACAGATACGCAGTATTTT.

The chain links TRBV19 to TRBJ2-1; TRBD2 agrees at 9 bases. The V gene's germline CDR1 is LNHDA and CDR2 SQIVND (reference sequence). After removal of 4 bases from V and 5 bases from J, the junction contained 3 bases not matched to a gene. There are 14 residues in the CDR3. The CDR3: CASSRRGGNNEQFF. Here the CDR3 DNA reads TGTGCCAGTAGTAGGCGGGGGGGAAACAATGAGCAGTTCTTC.